This TCR beta chain was recovered during a study of T cells after posttransplantation cyclophosphamide. Whole-study results and caveats: Later blood repertoires were often dominated by clones from the donor CD8+ memory compartment. Skin or GI-infiltrating T cells shared few TRB sequences with blood.

The protocol was immunoSEQ multiplex PCR, while the TCRdb copy is restricted to in-frame clones and leaves out a portion. Among just over 65,000 clones listed, roughly 95% were seen once. This related bone marrow graft donor gave peripheral blood on the day of marrow donation. For this clone: Its antigen is undetermined.

The length of the CDR3 is 14 residues. V and J are TRBV21-1 and TRBJ1-4. TRBV21-1 is an annotated pseudogene. This clonotype originated in a woman in her thirties in good health and a related stem cell transplant donor. The source material was PBMCs. CDR3 nucleotides: TGTGCCAGCAGCAAGACGGTCGATAATGAAAAACTGTTTTTT. It is translated as CASSKTVDNEKLFF.